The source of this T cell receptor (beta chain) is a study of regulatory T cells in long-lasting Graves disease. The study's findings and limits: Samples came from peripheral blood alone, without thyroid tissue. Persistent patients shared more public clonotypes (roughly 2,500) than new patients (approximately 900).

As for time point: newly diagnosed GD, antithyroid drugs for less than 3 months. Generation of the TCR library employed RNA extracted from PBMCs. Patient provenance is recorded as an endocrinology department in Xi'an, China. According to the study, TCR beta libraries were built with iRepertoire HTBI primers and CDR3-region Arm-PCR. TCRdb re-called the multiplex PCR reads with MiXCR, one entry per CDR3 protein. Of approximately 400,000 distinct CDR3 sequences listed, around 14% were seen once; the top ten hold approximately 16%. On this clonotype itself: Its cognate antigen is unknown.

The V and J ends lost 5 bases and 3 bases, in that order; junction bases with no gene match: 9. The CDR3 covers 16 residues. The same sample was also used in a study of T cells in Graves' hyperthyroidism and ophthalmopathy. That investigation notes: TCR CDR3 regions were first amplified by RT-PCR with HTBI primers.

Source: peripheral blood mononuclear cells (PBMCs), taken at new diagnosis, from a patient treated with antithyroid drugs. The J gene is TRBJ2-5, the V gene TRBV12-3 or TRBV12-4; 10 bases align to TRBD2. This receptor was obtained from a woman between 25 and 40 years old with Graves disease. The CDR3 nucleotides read TGTGCCAGCAGTCCAAACCCGGGACTAGCGAAAGAGACCCAGTACTTC. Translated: CASSPNPGLAKETQYF.